Shown below are 13 T cell receptor beta chains from a single sample sequenced in a study of shared clonotypes between healthy human individuals. Clones were read by immunoSEQ multiplex PCR, and TCRdb kept only the in-frame ones, dropping some. The data show about 2,500,000 clones, roughly nine tenths seen once. The specimen sequenced was naive CD4+ T cells sorted from blood. Indicated subset: CD45RA+ positively selected. The receptors shown here come from a man between 18 and 35 years old in good health.

This chain links TRBV10-2 with TRBJ2-1; D is ambiguous. Per germline, CDR1 WSHSY and CDR2 SAAADI. Trimming pared 3 bases from V and 4 bases from J, leaving 10 bases between. This CDR3 comprises 14 residues. The CDR3 protein is CASSENGEYNEQFF. The CDR3 DNA sequence: TGCGCCAGCAGTGAAAACGGAGAGTACAATGAGCAGTTCTTC.

About this clone: At the DNA level, this CDR3 is encoded by other sequences in the same sample as well. The chain couples TRBV11-2 to TRBJ1-5; 8 positions match TRBD1. The CDR3 covers 14 residues. After removal of 3 bases from V and 2 bases from J, the junction contained 0 bases not matched to a gene. The V gene's germline CDR1 is SGHAT and CDR2 FQNNGV. The CDR3 loop is CASSLDRGNQPQHF. The CDR3 DNA reads TGTGCCAGCAGCTTGGACAGGGGCAATCAGCCCCAGCATTTT. Full variable domain (remainder filled in from reference TRBV11-2 and TRBJ1-5): EAGVAQSPRYKIIEKRQSVAFWCNPISGHATLYWYQQILGQGPKLLIQFQNNGVVDDSQLPKDRFSAERLKGVDSTLKIQPAKLEDSAVYLCASSLDRGNQPQHFGDGTRLSIL.

The chain recombines TRBV6-1 with TRBJ2-1; D is ambiguous. Germline V gene sequence: CDR1 MNHNS, CDR2 SASEGT. CDR3 size: 11 residues. Trimming cost V 3 bases and J 7 bases, with 4 bases left between them. The CDR3 loop reads CASSEMNEQFF. CDR3 bases: TGTGCCAGCAGTGAGATGAATGAGCAGTTCTTC.

This sequence joins TRBV28 and TRBJ2-7, with a tentative D call TRBD2 (5 bases). Looked up from germline, CDR1 is MDHEN and CDR2 is SYDVKM. This CDR3 comprises 14 residues. Trimming shortened V by 3 bases and J by 3 bases, and 12 bases separated the two germline ends. CDR3 region: CASSFAGDIYEQYF. The CDR3 nucleotides are TGTGCCAGCAGTTTTGCGGGTGATATCTACGAGCAGTACTTC.

The chain couples TRBV7-2 to TRBJ2-1; 8 bases match TRBD2. Germline trimming cut 6 bases from V and 4 bases from J; bases unmatched to any gene: 11. The CDR3 sequence is 16 residues long. CDR1 and CDR2 (germline): SGHTA, FQGNSA. This chain's CDR3 is CASRLVASGPYNEQFF. DNA of the CDR3: TGTGCCAGCAGGCTAGTGGCTAGCGGGCCTTACAATGAGCAGTTCTTC.

DNA for the CDR3: TGTGCCTGGAAACAGGGATACGAGCAGTACTTC. Its protein product is CAWKQGYEQYF. The chain recombines TRBV30 with TRBJ2-7, with D tentatively TRBD1 (6 bases). V was trimmed by 4 bases and J by 4 bases, leaving 8 bases between them. The CDR3 extends over 11 amino acids. Per germline, CDR1 GTSNPN and CDR2 SVGIG (reference sequence). The full variable domain, its missing parts supplied by reference TRBV30 and TRBJ2-7, is SQTIHQWPATLVQPVGSPLSLECTVEGTSNPNLYWYRQAAGRGLQLLFYSVGIGQISSEVPQNLSASRPQDRQFILSSKKLLLSDSGFYLCAWKQGYEQYFGPGTRLTVT.

The sample holds one count of this clone. The chain uses TRBV18 and TRBJ2-7; D uncertain. Germline values: CDR1 KGHSH, CDR2 LQKENI. V shed 4 bases and J shed 5 bases, with 12 bases lying between them. This CDR3 has 13 residues. In nucleotides, the CDR3 is TGTGCCAGCTCACGAAGGACCCCCGACGAGCAGTACTTC. This encodes CASSRRTPDEQYF.

The CDR3 here is CASSLGAPNSNQPQHF. CDR3 DNA: TGCGCCAGCAGCTTGGGGGCACCTAATAGCAATCAGCCCCAGCATTTT. The chain couples TRBV5-1 to TRBJ1-5; D is unclear. The germline gives CDR1 SGHRS, CDR2 YFSETQ. Trimming removed 0 bases from V and 0 bases from J, with 10 bases in between. There are 16 residues in the CDR3.

The chain links TRBV6-1 to TRBJ1-5; D unclear. Germline assignment: CDR1 MNHNS and CDR2 SASEGT. The CDR3 loop spans 16 amino acids. V was shortened by 1 base and J by 0 bases, with 10 bases between the two germline ends. DNA of the CDR3: TGTGCCAGCAGTGAAGTTAGGCATTCTAGCAATCAGCCCCAGCATTTT. It is translated as CASSEVRHSSNQPQHF.

With regard to this clone: The sample holds other DNA sequences that translate to the same CDR3. This sequence joins TRBV5-6 and TRBJ2-5, with 7 bases lining up with TRBD1. Germline V gene data show CDR1 as SGHDT and CDR2 as YYEEEE. V shed 4 bases, J shed 2 bases, and the junction held 2 bases outside the gene matches. The length of the CDR3 is 13 residues. The CDR3 here is CASSGTVQETQYF. For the CDR3, the DNA is TGTGCCAGCAGCGGGACAGTACAAGAGACCCAGTACTTC.

V and J are TRBV19 and TRBJ1-4; D possibly corresponds to TRBD1 (5 bases). This CDR3 spans 15 amino acids. Germline lookup yields CDR1 LNHDA and CDR2 SQIVND (reference sequence). V lost 6 bases and J 7 bases, leaving 18 bases between the germline ends. CDR3 in amino acids: CASRQEGSSSEKLFF. In DNA, the CDR3 is TGTGCCAGTAGACAAGAGGGGTCAAGTAGTGAAAAACTGTTTTTT.

The J gene is TRBJ2-1, the V gene TRBV10-3; D perhaps matches TRBD2 (5 bases). This CDR3 is built from 15 residues. The germline V gene has CDR1 ENHRY and CDR2 SYGVKD. Trimming pared 10 bases from V and 0 bases from J, leaving 16 bases between. The CDR3: CASRQTRSSYNEQFF. The CDR3 region has the DNA TGTGCCAGCAGGCAAACTAGAAGCTCCTACAATGAGCAGTTCTTC.

The genes are TRBV6-5 and TRBJ1-1; D might be TRBD1 (5 bases). There are 15 residues in the CDR3. V was pared by 4 bases and J by 4 bases, with 16 bases between. The germline CDR1 and CDR2 sequences are MNHEY and SVGAGI. CDR3 sequence: CASSFRGLGSTEAFF. The CDR3 nucleotides read TGTGCCAGCAGTTTTCGGGGGTTGGGGAGCACTGAAGCTTTCTTT.